A selection of T cell receptor beta chains follows, all from one sample in a study of blood T cell repertoires in COVID-19. This table comes from immunoSEQ multiplex PCR, and its TCRdb copy is limited to in-frame clones, with some not included. The sample lists 180,000 or so clones, roughly 86% occurring once. What was sequenced was peripheral blood. All receptors come from a man aged 40-50 years who had recovered from COVID-19. The CDR3 runs from the conserved cysteine through the conserved F or W. The D gene is left open where the match is weak. Clone sizes are given selectively: once, few, many, or a class where the clone is expanded.

d_call,j_call,clone_size,v_call,cdr3_nt,cdr3_aa
TRBD1,TRBJ2-3,once,TRBV11-2,TGTGCCAGCAGCTTGCGGACAGGGGGCACGGATACGCAGTATTTT,CASSLRTGGTDTQYF
.,TRBJ2-3,.,TRBV24-1,TGTGCCACCAGTCTAAGCTACAGTTCCGATACGCAGTATTTT,CATSLSYSSDTQYF
TRBD2,TRBJ2-1,few,TRBV5-6,TGTGCCAGCAGCTTGGCGGGACTAGCGGACCGGGCGGGGCAGTTCTTC,CASSLAGLADRAGQFF
TRBD2,TRBJ2-3,few,TRBV28,TGTGCCAGCACCGAGGGAGCGGGAGGGAGGGCAGATACGCAGTATTTT,CASTEGAGGRADTQYF
.,TRBJ2-7,.,TRBV7-8,TGTGCCAGCAGCTCCGGGGGGCACGAGCAGTACTTC,CASSSGGHEQYF
.,TRBJ2-5,.,TRBV5-1,TGCGCCAGCAGATACTTAGAGACCCAGTACTTC,CASRYLETQYF
TRBD1,TRBJ2-1,.,TRBV12-3/TRBV12-4,TGTGCCAGCAGGAGGGACAGTGTCAATGAGCAGTTCTTC,CASRRDSVNEQFF
TRBD2,TRBJ2-7,.,TRBV5-6,TGTGCCAGCAGCCAAAATAGCGGGAGGGTCTACGAGCAGTACTTC,CASSQNSGRVYEQYF
TRBD1,TRBJ2-7,.,TRBV9,TGTGCCAGCAGCCTAGGACAGGGGGCGTCTGGCGAGCAGTACTTC,CASSLGQGASGEQYF
.,TRBJ1-5,.,TRBV6-2/TRBV6-3,TGTGCCAGCAGTTACGCGGGATATAGCAATCAGCCCCAGCATTTT,CASSYAGYSNQPQHF
TRBD1,TRBJ1-1,.,TRBV6-6,TGTGCCAGCTCTTTACCGGGACAGGGGGTTGGTACTGAAGCTTTCTTT,CASSLPGQGVGTEAFF
.,TRBJ1-5,few,TRBV4-1,TGCGCCAGCAGCCAAGAGGGGGGGAATCAGCCCCAGCATTTT,CASSQEGGNQPQHF
TRBD2,TRBJ2-3,.,TRBV4-3,TGCGCCAGCAGCCATGGGGGGGGACGCACAGATACGCAGTATTTT,CASSHGGGRTDTQYF
.,TRBJ2-1,.,TRBV6-5,TGTGCCAGCAGTTCCGTAGTCGGAGCATACAATGAGCAGTTCTTC,CASSSVVGAYNEQFF
.,TRBJ2-5,.,TRBV15,TGTGCCACCAGCAGAGGTACAACCCAAGAGACCCAGTACTTC,CATSRGTTQETQYF
TRBD1,TRBJ1-1,.,TRBV2,TGTGCCAGAAGAGGGACAGGGGGTAATGAAGCTTTCTTT,CARRGTGGNEAFF
TRBD1,TRBJ2-1,.,TRBV24-1,TGTGCCACCAGTGATCCCGGGACAGGGGGGGTTTATGAGCAGTTCTTC,CATSDPGTGGVYEQFF
.,TRBJ2-3,.,TRBV9,TGTGCCAGCAGCGTCCGGGAGCCAGATACGCAGTATTTT,CASSVREPDTQYF
TRBD2,TRBJ2-1,.,TRBV10-3,TGTGCCATCAGGGAAAGCGGGGGGGCCTACAATGAGCAGTTCTTC,CAIRESGGAYNEQFF
.,TRBJ2-7,.,TRBV3-1/TRBV3-2,TGTGCCAGCACACCGGACAGTCGCCCCTCCTCCGAGCAGTACTTC,CASTPDSRPSSEQYF
TRBD1,TRBJ1-2,.,TRBV5-4,TGTGCCAGCAGCTTGGAACAGGGGGGCTACACCTTC,CASSLEQGGYTF
.,TRBJ2-5,.,TRBV3-1/TRBV3-2,TGTGCCAGCAGACTTCCACTAGGAATGGGCCAAGAGACCCAGTACTTC,CASRLPLGMGQETQYF
.,TRBJ1-1,.,TRBV28,TGTGCCGGGGGGGGTCCGAAAATGAACACTGAAGCTTTCTTT,CAGGGPKMNTEAFF
TRBD1,TRBJ2-7,.,TRBV5-1,TGCGCCAGCAGCTTATCAGGGGGTGGCTACGAGCAGTACTTC,CASSLSGGGYEQYF
.,TRBJ2-5,.,TRBV7-2,TGTGCCAGCAGCCCAGGCTGGGCGGAGACCCAGTACTTC,CASSPGWAETQYF
TRBD1,TRBJ1-3,.,TRBV10-3,TGTGCCACCCACTCGGACAGGGCTATCTCTGGAAACACCATATATTTT,CATHSDRAISGNTIYF
TRBD2,TRBJ2-1,.,TRBV9,TGTGCCAGCAGCTCAGGACTAGCGGGAGGGTACAATGAGCAGTTCTTC,CASSSGLAGGYNEQFF
.,TRBJ2-4,.,TRBV12-3/TRBV12-4,TGTGCCAGCAGTTCTACAGTGAACATTCAGTACTTC,CASSSTVNIQYF
.,TRBJ1-6,few,TRBV7-2,TGTGCCAGCAGCTTAGGAGAGGCCTTAAATTCACCCCTCCACTTT,CASSLGEALNSPLHF
.,TRBJ2-1,.,TRBV5-5,TGTGCCAGCAGCTTGAAGTATGGGGACTTTGGAAATGAGCAGTTCTTC,CASSLKYGDFGNEQFF
.,TRBJ2-2,few,TRBV4-2,TGTGCCAGCAGCCAAGCCCCCGGGTTGGGGGAGCTGTTTTTT,CASSQAPGLGELFF
TRBD1,TRBJ2-7,.,TRBV5-4,TGTGCCAGCAGCCGCGGGACAGGGAGAGAGCAGTACTTC,CASSRGTGREQYF
TRBD1,TRBJ1-5,once,TRBV7-2,TGTGCCAGCAGCCTACGAAGACAGGGGGGACAGCCCCAGCATTTT,CASSLRRQGGQPQHF
.,TRBJ1-4,.,TRBV2,TGTGCCAGCGCCAACCGGGAAAAACTGTTTTTT,CASANREKLFF
.,TRBJ1-1,.,TRBV4-2,TGTGCCAGCAGCCAAGTTTGGCAGACTAACACTGAAGCTTTCTTT,CASSQVWQTNTEAFF
.,TRBJ1-5,.,TRBV6-2/TRBV6-3,TGTGCCAGCAGTTCGGACAGTGAATTGCCCCAGCATTTT,CASSSDSELPQHF
.,TRBJ1-2,.,TRBV28,TGTGCCAGCATCCGGGGGGTCGGCTATGGCTACACCTTC,CASIRGVGYGYTF
.,TRBJ1-1,once,TRBV7-2,TGTGCCAGCAGCCCTGGCCCTGAAGCTTTCTTT,CASSPGPEAFF
TRBD2,TRBJ2-1,.,TRBV7-2,TGTGCCAGCAGCTTCAGGCGGGGGGATGAGCAGTTCTTC,CASSFRRGDEQFF
TRBD1,TRBJ2-7,once,TRBV4-2,TGTGCCAGCAGCCAAGCACAGGGGGAGGCTTACGAGCAGTACTTC,CASSQAQGEAYEQYF
TRBD1,TRBJ2-7,.,TRBV15,TGTGCCACCAGCATTGGGGACAGGGCCTACGAGCAGTACTTC,CATSIGDRAYEQYF
.,TRBJ2-1,.,TRBV4-1,TGCGCCAGCAGCCCCGGAGGGGCGGGAAGGGATTACAATGAGCAGTTCTTC,CASSPGGAGRDYNEQFF
.,TRBJ1-1,.,TRBV12-1,TGTGCCAGCAGCTCCAGGGTAATGGGGGACTCGAGTAATTATGCTGAAGCTTTCTTT,CASSSRVMGDSSNYAEAFF
.,TRBJ2-5,.,TRBV7-9,TGTGCCAGCACCCCTCAGGGACACGAGACCCAGTACTTC,CASTPQGHETQYF
.,TRBJ2-1,.,TRBV7-2,TGTGCCAGCAGCTTAGTTCGAGCGGACCTGGGCTATGAGCAGTTCTTC,CASSLVRADLGYEQFF
TRBD1,TRBJ1-3,.,TRBV10-3,TGTGCCATCAGTGAGGGGACAGGGTCTGGAAACACCATATATTTT,CAISEGTGSGNTIYF
TRBD2,TRBJ2-3,.,TRBV10-3,TGTGCCATCACCTCATCAACTAGCGGCACAGATACGCAGTATTTT,CAITSSTSGTDTQYF
.,TRBJ1-4,.,TRBV28,TGTGCCAGCAGAAGTGCCCCGGGGGGCGCAGTTGAAAAACTGTTTTTT,CASRSAPGGAVEKLFF
.,TRBJ2-7,.,TRBV27,TGTGCCAGCAGTTTATTCAACGAGCAGTACTTC,CASSLFNEQYF
.,TRBJ1-2,.,TRBV11-2,TGTGCCAGCAGCGGAAGGGGGGGGTACTATGGCTACACCTTC,CASSGRGGYYGYTF